This TCR beta chain was sequenced during a study of cytomegalovirus exposure and HLA in healthy donors. Samples came from healthy bone marrow donors. A word on this clone: Its target is unknown.

Whole-study results and caveats: In an earlier analysis, productive rearrangement rates for most beta V segments clustered near 87% or 30%.

The study ran its PCR with 60 Vbeta and 13 Jbeta primers. The data were produced by immunoSEQ multiplex PCR, yet TCRdb's version contains in-frame clones alone and is incomplete. The sample gives around 150,000 clones, over 60% of which show up once; roughly 1.9% is in the top ten. This sequence originates from a man aged 35-49 years in good health and CMV-seronegative. The sequenced sample was PBMCs.

CDR3 sequence reads: CATSREAGGPRETQYF. In DNA form, the CDR3 reads TGTGCCACCAGCAGAGAAGCGGGAGGGCCGAGGGAGACCCAGTACTTC. This chain connects TRBV15 to TRBJ2-5, with TRBD2 matching over 10 bases. This CDR3 comprises 16 residues. With 0 bases clipped from V and 5 bases from J, the junction kept 6 bases outside the gene matches. CDR1 is LNHNV and CDR2 is YYDKDF in the germline V gene (reference sequence).